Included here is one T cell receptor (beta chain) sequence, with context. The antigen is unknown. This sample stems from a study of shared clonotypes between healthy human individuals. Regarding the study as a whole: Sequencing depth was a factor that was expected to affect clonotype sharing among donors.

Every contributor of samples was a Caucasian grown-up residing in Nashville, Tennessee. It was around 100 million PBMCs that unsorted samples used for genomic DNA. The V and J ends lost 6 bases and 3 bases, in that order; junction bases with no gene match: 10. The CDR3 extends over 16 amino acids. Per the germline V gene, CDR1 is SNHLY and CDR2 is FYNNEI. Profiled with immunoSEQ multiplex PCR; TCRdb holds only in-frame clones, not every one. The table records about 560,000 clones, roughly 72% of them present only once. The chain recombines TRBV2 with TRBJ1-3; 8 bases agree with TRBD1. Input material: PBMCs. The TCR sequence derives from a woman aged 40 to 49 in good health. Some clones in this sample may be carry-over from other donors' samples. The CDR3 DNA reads TGTGCCAGCAGAGGCGGAGAGGGACAGGTTGGAAACACCATATATTTT. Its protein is CASRGGEGQVGNTIYF. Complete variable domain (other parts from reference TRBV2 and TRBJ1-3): EPEVTQTPSHQVTQMGQEVILRCVPISNHLYFYWYRQILGQKVEFLVSFYNNEISEKSEIFDDQFSVERPDGSNFTLKIRSTKLEDSAMYFCASRGGEGQVGNTIYFGEGSWLTVV.